This T cell receptor beta chain was captured by sequencing in a study of early T cells in non-severe SARS-CoV-2 infection. The V and J ends lost 7 bases and 4 bases, in that order; junction bases with no gene match: 3. Germline CDR1 and CDR2: WSHSY and SAAADI. The CDR3 loop spans 13 amino acids. Whole-study findings and limits: Sequences matched to VDJdb favored anti-spike CD8 responses, while private and CD4 specificities were missed.

This clonotype was counted at least ten times. Its antigen is currently unknown. TCRdb analysed the 5' RACE reads with MiXCR anew, one entry per CDR3 protein. The sample holds over 50,000 distinct CDR3 sequences, roughly 8.8% seen once. The clonotype originates from an adult who was a healthcare worker with PCR-confirmed SARS-CoV-2 infection or an uninfected control (not recorded which). This chain joins TRBV10-2 and TRBJ2-2, with 7 bases lining up with TRBD1. The sequencing sample was made of whole blood. This CDR3 reads CASTRGTTGELFF. DNA for the CDR3: TGCGCCAGCACCAGGGGGACCACCGGGGAGCTGTTTTTT.